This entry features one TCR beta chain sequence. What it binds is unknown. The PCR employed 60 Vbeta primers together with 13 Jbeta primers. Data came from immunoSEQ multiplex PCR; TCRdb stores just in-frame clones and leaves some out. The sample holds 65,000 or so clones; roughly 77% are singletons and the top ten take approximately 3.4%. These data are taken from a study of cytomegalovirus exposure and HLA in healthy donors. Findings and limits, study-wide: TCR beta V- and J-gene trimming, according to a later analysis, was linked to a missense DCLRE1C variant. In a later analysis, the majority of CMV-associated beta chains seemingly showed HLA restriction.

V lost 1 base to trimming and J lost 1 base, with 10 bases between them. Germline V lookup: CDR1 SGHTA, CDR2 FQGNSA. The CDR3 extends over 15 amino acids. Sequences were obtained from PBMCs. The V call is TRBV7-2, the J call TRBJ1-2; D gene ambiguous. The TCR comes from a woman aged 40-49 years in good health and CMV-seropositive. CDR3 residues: CASSLVEGLNYGYTF. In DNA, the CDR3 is TGTGCCAGCAGCTTAGTCGAGGGCCTTAACTATGGCTACACCTTC.